The entry that follows covers one T cell receptor beta chain sequence. The clone's antigen remains unknown. No much larger clone is present one base from it, and per-base qualities are unavailable. These data come from a study of blood T cell repertoires in COVID-19 (TCRdb year 2020). About the investigation overall: Collaborator samples came from the United States, Italy and Spain and covered acute and convalescent phases of COVID-19. Samples were obtained from the ongoing ImmuneRACE study (first 160 participants) and from over 1,000 subjects provided by 6 global collaborators. The sample metadata nearly always contained a de-identified subject ID, COVID-19 status, age in years and sex. Subjects who had been exposed to COVID-19, were actively infected with it, or had recovered from it provided the deeply sampled blood TCRbeta repertoires that made up the dataset. Where HLA class I and class II types were available, the types were taken from metadata supplied by the sample provider, not from assay-based typing. The repertoires were released in a freely available public database intended as a resource for research on the immune response to SARS-CoV-2. The prospective study material was composed of cDNA or gDNA derived from T cells, B-cell-depleted T cells, or PBMCs.

Broader findings and caveats from the paper: The quantity of clinical and demographic metadata differed by source and by participant and was supplied without curation.

Whole blood was collected in K2EDTA tubes by collaborating institutions according to the institutions' own protocols. For TCRbeta analysis, collaborator samples were shipped as frozen whole blood, as isolated PBMCs, or as DNA extracted from either sample type. TCRbeta CDR3 regions were amplified from genomic DNA by means of the immunoSEQ Assay, a bias-controlled multiplex PCR. Turning to the authors' computational methods: The number of nucleated cells in each sample was estimated from the amplification of reference gene primers within the assay. To quantify the absolute abundance of each unique TCRbeta CDR3 rearrangement, sequence reads were collapsed and filtered. Productive Simpson clonality was computed per sample as the square root of Simpson's diversity index over productive rearrangements. TCRdb took over this immuneACCESS table, retaining in-frame rearrangements with V and J assigned. Such tables are incomplete; in checked studies, under half of the missing clones stem from an unresolved V gene, and the remainder is unexplained. D and trimming come from the DNA, and the V and J calls and clone size come from that table. The table for this sample lists 150,000 to 200,000 clones; 87% of them were counted only once. About 22% of the sample is held by the ten biggest clonotypes.

The specimen was peripheral blood. The clonotype originates from a man between 60 and 75 years old with active or convalescent COVID-19.

CDR3 reads: CASSFGLPSYEQYF. The nucleotide sequence reads TGTGCCAGCAGCTTCGGACTTCCCTCCTACGAGCAGTACTTC. The receptor chain draws on TRBV7-2 and TRBJ2-7; possibly the D gene is TRBD2, per 5 matching bases. Spanning cysteine to phenylalanine, the CDR3 consists of 14 amino acids. Only the CDR3 DNA stays, 42 bases, in frame from base 1. Reading the germline V gene gives CDR1 SGHTA and CDR2 FQGNSA. The V and J ends are trimmed by 3 bases and 0 bases, leaving 9 bases between them.